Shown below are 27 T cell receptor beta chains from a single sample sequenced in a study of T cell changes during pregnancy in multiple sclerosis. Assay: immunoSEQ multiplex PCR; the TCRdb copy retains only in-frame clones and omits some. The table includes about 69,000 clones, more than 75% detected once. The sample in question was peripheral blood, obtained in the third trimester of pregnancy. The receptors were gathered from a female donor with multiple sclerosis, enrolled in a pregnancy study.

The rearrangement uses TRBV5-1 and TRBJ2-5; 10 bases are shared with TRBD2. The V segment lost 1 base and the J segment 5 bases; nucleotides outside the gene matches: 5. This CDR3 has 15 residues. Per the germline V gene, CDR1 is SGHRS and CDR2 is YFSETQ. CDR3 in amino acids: CASSLSSGGEETQYF. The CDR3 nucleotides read TGCGCCAGCAGCTTGTCTAGCGGGGGAGAGGAGACCCAGTACTTC.

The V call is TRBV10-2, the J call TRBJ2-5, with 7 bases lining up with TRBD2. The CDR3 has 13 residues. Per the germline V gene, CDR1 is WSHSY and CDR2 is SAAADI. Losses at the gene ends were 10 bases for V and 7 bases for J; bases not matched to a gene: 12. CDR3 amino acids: CATWGGVGSTQYF. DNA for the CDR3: TGCGCCACATGGGGGGGAGTGGGGTCGACCCAGTACTTC.

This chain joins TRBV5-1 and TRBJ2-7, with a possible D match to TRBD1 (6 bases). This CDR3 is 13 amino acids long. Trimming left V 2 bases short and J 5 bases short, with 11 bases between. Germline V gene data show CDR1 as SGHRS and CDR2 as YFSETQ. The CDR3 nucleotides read TGCGCCAGCAGCTTTCAGGGGAAGGACGAGCAGTACTTC. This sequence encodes CASSFQGKDEQYF.

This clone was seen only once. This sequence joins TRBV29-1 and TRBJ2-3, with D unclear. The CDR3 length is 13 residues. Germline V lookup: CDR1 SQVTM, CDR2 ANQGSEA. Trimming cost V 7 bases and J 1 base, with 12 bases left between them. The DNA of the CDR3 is TGCAGCGCCAGAGGCCGTGGCACAGATACGCAGTATTTT. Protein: CSARGRGTDTQYF.

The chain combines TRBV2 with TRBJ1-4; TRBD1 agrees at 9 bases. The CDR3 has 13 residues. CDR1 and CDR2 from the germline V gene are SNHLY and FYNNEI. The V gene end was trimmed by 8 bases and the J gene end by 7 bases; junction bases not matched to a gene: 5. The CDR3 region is CASGTGFSEKLFF. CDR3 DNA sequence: TGTGCCAGCGGGACAGGGTTTAGTGAAAAACTGTTTTTT.

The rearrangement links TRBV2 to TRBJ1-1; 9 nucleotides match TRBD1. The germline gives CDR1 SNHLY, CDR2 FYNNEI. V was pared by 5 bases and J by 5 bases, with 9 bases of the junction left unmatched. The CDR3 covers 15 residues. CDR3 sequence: CASSWAAQGATEAFF. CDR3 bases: TGTGCCAGCAGTTGGGCGGCACAGGGGGCAACTGAAGCTTTCTTT.

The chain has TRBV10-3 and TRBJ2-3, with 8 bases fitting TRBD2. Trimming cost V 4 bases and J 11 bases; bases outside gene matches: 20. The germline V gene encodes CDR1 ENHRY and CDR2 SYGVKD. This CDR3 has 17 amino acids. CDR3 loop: CAISAPPGRGDRGEQYF. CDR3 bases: TGTGCCATCAGTGCCCCTCCCGGGCGGGGGGACCGTGGGGAGCAGTATTTT.

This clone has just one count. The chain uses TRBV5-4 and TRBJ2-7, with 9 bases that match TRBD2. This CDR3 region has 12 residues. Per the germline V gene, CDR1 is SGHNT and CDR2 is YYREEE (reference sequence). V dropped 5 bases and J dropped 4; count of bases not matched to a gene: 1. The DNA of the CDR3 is TGTGCCAGCAGTAGCGGGGGTTACGAGCAGTACTTC. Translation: CASSSGGYEQYF.

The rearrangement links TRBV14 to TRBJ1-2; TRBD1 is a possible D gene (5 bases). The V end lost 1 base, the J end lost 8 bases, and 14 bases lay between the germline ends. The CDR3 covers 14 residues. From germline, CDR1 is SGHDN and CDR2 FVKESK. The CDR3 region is CASSQVAGVGGYTF. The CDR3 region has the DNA TGTGCCAGCAGCCAAGTCGCGGGGGTCGGCGGCTACACCTTC.

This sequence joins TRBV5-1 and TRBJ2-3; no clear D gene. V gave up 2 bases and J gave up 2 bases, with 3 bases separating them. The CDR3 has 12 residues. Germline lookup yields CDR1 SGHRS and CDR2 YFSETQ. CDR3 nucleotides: TGCGCCAGCAGCTTTAACACAGATACGCAGTATTTT. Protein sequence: CASSFNTDTQYF.

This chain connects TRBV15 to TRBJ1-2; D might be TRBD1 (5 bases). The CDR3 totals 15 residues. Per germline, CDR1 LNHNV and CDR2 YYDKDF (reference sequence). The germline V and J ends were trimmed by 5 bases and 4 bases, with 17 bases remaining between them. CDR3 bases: TGTGCCACCAGCCACTTGGGGGGGGGATCCTATGGCTACACCTTC. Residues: CATSHLGGGSYGYTF.

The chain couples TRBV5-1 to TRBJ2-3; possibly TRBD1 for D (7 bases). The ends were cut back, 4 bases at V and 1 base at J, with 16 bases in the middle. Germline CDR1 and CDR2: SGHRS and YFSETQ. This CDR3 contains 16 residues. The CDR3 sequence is CASSAQGSGGTDTQYF. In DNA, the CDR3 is TGCGCCAGCAGCGCACAGGGGTCGGGGGGCACAGATACGCAGTATTTT.

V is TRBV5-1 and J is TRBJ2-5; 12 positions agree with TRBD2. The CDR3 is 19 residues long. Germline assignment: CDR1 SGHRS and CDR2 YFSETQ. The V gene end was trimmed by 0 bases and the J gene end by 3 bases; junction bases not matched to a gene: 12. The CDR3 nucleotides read TGCGCCAGCAGCTTGGCCGTCCCACTAGCGGGGGGCCCGGAAGAGACCCAGTACTTC. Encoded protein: CASSLAVPLAGGPEETQYF.

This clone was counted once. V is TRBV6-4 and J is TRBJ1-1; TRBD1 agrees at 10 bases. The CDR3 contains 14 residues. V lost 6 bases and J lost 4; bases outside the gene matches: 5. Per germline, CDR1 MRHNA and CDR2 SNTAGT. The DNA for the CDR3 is TGTGCCAGCAGAAGACAGGGGGCGAGCACTGAAGCTTTCTTT. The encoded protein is CASRRQGASTEAFF.

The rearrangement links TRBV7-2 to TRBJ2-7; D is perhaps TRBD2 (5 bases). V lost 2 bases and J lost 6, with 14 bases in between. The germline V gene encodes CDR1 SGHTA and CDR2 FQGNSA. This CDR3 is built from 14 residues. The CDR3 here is CASSLSGLAGEQYF. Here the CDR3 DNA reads TGTGCCAGCAGCTTATCAGGTCTAGCAGGCGAGCAGTACTTC. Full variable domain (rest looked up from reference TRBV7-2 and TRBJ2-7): GAGVSQSPSNKVTEKGKDVELRCDPISGHTALYWYRQSLGQGLEFLIYFQGNSAPDKSGLPSDRFSAERTGGSVSTLTIQRTQQEDSAVYLCASSLSGLAGEQYFGPGTRLTVT.

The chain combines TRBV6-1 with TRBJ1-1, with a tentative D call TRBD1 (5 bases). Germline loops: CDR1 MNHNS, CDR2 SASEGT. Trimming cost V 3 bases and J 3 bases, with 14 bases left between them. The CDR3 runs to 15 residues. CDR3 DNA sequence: TGTGCCAGCAGTGAGCCCGGCCAAGGGGACACTGAAGCTTTCTTT. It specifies CASSEPGQGDTEAFF.

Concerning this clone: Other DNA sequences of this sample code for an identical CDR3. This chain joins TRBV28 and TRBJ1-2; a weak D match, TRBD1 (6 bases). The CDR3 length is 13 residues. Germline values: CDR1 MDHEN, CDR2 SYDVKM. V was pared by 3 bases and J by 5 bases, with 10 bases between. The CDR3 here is CASSLGRGYGYTF. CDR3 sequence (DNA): TGTGCCAGCAGTTTGGGCAGGGGTTATGGCTACACCTTC.

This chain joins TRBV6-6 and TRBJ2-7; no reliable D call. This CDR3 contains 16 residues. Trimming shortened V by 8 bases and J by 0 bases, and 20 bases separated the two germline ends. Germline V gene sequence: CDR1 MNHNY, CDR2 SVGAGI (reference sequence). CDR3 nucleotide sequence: TGTGCCAGCCGAAAAAACACCTTTCCAAGCTCCTACGAGCAGTACTTC. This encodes CASRKNTFPSSYEQYF.

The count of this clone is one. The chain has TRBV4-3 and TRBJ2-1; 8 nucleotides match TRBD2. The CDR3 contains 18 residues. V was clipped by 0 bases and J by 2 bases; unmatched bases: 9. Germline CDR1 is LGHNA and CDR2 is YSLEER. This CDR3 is CASSQDLGDGGAYNEQFF. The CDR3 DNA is TGCGCCAGCAGCCAAGATTTAGGGGACGGGGGGGCCTACAATGAGCAGTTCTTC.

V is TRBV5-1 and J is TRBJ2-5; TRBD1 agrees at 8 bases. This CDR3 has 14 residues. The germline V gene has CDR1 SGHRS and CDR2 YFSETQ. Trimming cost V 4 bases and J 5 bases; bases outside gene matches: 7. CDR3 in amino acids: CASSLTQGAETQYF. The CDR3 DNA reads TGCGCCAGCAGCCTTACGCAGGGGGCCGAGACCCAGTACTTC.

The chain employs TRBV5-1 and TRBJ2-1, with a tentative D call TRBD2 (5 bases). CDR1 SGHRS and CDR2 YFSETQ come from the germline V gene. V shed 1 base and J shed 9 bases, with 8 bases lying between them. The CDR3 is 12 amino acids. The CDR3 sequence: CASSLRGFEQFF. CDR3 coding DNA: TGCGCCAGCAGCTTGAGAGGGTTTGAGCAGTTCTTC.

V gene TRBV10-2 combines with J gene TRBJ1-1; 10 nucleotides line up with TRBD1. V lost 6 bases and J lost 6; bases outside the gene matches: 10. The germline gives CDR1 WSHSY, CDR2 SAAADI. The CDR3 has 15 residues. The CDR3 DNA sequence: TGCGCCAGCAGAGGGACAGGGGTGGGCTGGGCTGAAGCTTTCTTT. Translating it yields CASRGTGVGWAEAFF.

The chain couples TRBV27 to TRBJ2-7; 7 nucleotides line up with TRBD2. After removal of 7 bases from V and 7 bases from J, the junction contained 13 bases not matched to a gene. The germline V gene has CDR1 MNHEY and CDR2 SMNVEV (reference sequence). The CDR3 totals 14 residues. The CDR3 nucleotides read TGTGCCAGCAAGGTTACGGGGGGAGGGGAGGAGCAGTACTTC. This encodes CASKVTGGGEEQYF.

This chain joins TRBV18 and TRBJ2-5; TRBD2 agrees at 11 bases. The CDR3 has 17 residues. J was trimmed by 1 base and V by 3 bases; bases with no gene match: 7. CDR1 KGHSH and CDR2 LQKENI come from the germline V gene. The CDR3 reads CASSPLGLADSQETQYF. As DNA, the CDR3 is TGTGCCAGCTCACCCCTGGGACTAGCGGATTCCCAAGAGACCCAGTACTTC.

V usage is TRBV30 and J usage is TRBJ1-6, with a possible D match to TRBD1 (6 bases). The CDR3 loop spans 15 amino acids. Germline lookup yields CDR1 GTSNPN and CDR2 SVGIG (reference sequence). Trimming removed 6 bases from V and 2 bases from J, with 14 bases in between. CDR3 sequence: CACEGGGPYNSPLHF. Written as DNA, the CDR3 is TGTGCCTGCGAAGGGGGGGGTCCCTATAATTCACCCCTCCACTTT.

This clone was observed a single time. The CDR3 bases are TGCGCCAGCAGCTTGGAGGATTACGGGGATAGCAATCAGCCCCAGCATTTT. As protein: CASSLEDYGDSNQPQHF. The V gene is TRBV5-1, the J gene TRBJ1-5, with unresolved D. The CDR3 sequence is 17 residues long. V was clipped by 0 bases and J by 0 bases, with 13 bases between them. The germline gives CDR1 SGHRS, CDR2 YFSETQ. The variable domain in full, completed from reference TRBV5-1 and TRBJ1-5, reads KAGVTQTPRYLIKTRGQQVTLSCSPISGHRSVSWYQQTPGQGLQFLFEYFSETQRNKGNFPGRFSGRQFSNSRSEMNVSTLELGDSALYLCASSLEDYGDSNQPQHFGDGTRLSIL.

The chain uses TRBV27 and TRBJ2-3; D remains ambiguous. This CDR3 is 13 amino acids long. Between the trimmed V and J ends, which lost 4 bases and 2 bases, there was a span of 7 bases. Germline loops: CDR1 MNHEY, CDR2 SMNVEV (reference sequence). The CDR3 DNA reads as TGTGCCAGCAGTTCCCCAGTCACAGATACGCAGTATTTT. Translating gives CASSSPVTDTQYF.